The following is a TCR beta chain sequence with its context. Seattle enrolled patients during active infection and tracked them longitudinally. The sample belongs to a study of blood T cell repertoires in COVID-19. Study information: Acute and convalescent COVID-19 samples came from the United States, Italy and Spain.

Clones were sequenced by immunoSEQ multiplex PCR, and TCRdb holds only the in-frame ones, with some missing. Of 150,000 to 200,000 clones in the sample, 79% were seen once. CDR3 length: 12 amino acids. Per the germline V gene, CDR1 is LNHDA and CDR2 is SQIVND (reference sequence). V dropped 10 bases and J dropped 2; count of bases not matched to a gene: 5. This TCR derives from a woman aged 35 to 49 with COVID-19, enrolled during active disease. The rearrangement joins TRBV19 to TRBJ2-7; TRBD1 agrees at 7 bases. Sequencing was performed on peripheral blood. Written as DNA, the CDR3 is TGTGCCACCAGTCAGGGGGCCTACGAGCAGTACTTC. As protein: CATSQGAYEQYF.